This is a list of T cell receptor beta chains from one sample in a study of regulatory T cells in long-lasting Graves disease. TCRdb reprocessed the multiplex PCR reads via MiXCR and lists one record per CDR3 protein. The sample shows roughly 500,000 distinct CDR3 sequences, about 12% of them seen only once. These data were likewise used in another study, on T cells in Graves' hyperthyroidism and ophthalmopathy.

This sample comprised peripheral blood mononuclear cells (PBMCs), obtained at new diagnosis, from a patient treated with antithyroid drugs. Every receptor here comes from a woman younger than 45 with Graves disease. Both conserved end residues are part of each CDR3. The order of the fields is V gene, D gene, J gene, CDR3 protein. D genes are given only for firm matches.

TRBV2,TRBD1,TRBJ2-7,CASSYNSDRGHEQYF
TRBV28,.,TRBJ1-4,CASTIRTVTNEKLFF
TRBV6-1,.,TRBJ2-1,CASRPGLSSYNEQFF
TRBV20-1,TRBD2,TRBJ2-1,CSARAASGAYNEQFF
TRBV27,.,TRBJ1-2,CASSPRRHSNYGYTF
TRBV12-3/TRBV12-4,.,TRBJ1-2,CASSFRGYGYTF
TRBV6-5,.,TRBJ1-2,CASSYSLGAPLRGYTF
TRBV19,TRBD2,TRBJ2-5,CASSPGLAGGPGETQYF
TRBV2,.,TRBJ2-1,CASLQESSSYNEQFF
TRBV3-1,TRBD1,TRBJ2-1,CASSPGQGNGNEQFF
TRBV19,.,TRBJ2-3,CATAGLFTDTQYF
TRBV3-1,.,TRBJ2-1,CASSQDPPWAGLYNEQFF
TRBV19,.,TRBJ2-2,CASSEGPTLFTGELFF
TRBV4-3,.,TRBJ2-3,CASSPTWPETTDTQYF
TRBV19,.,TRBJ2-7,CASSYVGPNYEQYF
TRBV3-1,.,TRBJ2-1,CASSEAPSSYNEQFF
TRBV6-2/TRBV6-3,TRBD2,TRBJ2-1,CASSYSTSGPYNEQFF
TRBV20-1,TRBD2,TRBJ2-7,CSVATSESSYEQYF
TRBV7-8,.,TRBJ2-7,CASSLVHQANEQYF
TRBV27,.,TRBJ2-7,CASSRLGGTGEQYF
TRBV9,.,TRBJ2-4,CASSAGLAKNIQYF
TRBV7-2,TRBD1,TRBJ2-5,CASSWDRGTQYF
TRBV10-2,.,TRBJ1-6,CASSDTGHSNSPLHF
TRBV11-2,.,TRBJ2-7,CASSLDRDPGAHEQYF
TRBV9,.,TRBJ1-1,CASSAGASGILGIPEAFF
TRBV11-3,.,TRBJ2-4,CASSQGRLAKNIQYF
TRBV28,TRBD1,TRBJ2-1,CASTTTSGDRNNEQFF
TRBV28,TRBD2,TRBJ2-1,CASSRTGTSGSGSYNEQFF
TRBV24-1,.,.,CATSDLTSGSTDTQHF
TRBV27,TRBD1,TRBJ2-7,CASSLYPGTGSYEQYF
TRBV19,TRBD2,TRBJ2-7,CASRDYISYEQYF
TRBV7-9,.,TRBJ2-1,CASTLGVVSNEQFF
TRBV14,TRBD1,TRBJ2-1,CASSQGQGAYNEQFF
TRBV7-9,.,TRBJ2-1,CASSPRWVGGRRFF